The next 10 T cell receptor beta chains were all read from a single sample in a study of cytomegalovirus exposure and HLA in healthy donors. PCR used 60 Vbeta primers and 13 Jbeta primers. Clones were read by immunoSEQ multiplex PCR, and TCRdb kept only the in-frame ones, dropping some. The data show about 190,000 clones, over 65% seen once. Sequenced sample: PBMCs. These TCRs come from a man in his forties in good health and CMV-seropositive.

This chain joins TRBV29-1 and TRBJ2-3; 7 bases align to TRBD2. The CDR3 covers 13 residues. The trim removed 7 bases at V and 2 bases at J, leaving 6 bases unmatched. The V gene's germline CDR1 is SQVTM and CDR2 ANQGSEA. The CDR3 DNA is TGCAGCGGACGGAGCGGGGACACAGATACGCAGTATTTT. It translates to CSGRSGDTDTQYF.

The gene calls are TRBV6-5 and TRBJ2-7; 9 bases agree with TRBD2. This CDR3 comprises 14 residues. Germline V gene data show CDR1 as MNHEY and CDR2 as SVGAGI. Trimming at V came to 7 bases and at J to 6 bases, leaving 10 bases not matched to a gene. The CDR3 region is CASTPPSGKREQYF. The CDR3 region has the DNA TGTGCCAGCACCCCCCCTAGCGGGAAGCGCGAGCAGTACTTC.

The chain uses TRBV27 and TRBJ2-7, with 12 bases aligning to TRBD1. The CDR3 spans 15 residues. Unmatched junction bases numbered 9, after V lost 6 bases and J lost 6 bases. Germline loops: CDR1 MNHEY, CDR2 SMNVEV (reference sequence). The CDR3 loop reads CASSQGGQGAGEQYF. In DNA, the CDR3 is TGTGCCAGCAGCCAGGGGGGACAGGGGGCCGGCGAGCAGTACTTC.

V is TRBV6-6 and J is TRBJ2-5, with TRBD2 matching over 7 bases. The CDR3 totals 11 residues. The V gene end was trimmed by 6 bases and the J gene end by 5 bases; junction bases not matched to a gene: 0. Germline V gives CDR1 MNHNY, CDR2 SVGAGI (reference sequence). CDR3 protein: CASRRGETQYF. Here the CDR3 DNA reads TGTGCCAGCAGGCGGGGGGAGACCCAGTACTTC.

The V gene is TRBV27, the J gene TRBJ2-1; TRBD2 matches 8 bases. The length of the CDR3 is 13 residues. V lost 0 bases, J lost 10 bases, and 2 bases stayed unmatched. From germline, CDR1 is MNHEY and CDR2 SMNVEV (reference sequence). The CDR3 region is CASSLSASGEQFF. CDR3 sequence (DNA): TGTGCCAGCAGTTTATCGGCTAGCGGGGAGCAGTTCTTC.

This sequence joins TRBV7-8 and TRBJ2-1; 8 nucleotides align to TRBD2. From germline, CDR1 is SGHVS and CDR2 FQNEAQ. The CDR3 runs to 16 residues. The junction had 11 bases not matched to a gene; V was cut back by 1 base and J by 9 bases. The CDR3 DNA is TGTGCCAGCAGCTTAGGAGAGTCGGGGGGGCTTACTGAGCAGTTCTTC. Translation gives CASSLGESGGLTEQFF.

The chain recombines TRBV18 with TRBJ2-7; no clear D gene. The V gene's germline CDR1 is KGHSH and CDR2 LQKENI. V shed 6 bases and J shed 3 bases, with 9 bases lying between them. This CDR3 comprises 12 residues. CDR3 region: CASSTNSYEQYF. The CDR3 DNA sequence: TGTGCCAGCTCTACGAACAGCTACGAGCAGTACTTC.

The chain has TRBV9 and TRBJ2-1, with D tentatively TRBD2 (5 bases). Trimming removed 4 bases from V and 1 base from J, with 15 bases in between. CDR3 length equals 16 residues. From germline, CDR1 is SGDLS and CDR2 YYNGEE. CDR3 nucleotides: TGTGCCAGCAGCATCGGACTCCACCTTTCCTACAATGAGCAGTTCTTC. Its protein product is CASSIGLHLSYNEQFF.

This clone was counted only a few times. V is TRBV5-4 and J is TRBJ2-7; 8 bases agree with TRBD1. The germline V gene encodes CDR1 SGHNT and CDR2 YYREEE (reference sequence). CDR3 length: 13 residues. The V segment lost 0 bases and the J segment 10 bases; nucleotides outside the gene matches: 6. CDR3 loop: CASSLAEGQGQYF. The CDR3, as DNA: TGTGCCAGCAGCTTGGCGGAAGGACAGGGACAGTACTTC.

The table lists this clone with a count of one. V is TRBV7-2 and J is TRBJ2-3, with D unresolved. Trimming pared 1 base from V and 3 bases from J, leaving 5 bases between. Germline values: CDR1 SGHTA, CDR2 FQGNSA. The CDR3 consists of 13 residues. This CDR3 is CASSLDSTDTQYF. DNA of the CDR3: TGTGCCAGCAGCTTAGATTCTACAGATACGCAGTATTTT.